This T cell receptor beta chain was identified during a study of blood T cell repertoires in COVID-19. Study-level background: PBMCs, B-cell-depleted T cells, or T cells were the source of the cDNA or gDNA that made up the material.

Original handling: The assay estimated nucleated cells by amplifying reference gene primers. Generated by immunoSEQ multiplex PCR, the TCRdb table keeps only in-frame clones and is missing some. V and J calls and clone size are as listed in that table; D and trimming were resolved from the DNA. The profile shows about 320,000 clones, over 70% of them singletons. The germline V gene has CDR1 SGHAT and CDR2 FQNNGV. The CDR3 extends over 16 amino acids. Germline trimming cut 5 bases from V and 0 bases from J; bases unmatched to any gene: 8. Sequencing was performed on peripheral blood. V gene TRBV11-2 combines with J gene TRBJ2-3, with 7 positions matching TRBD2. The clonotype was recovered from a woman between 45 and 65 years old with acute or convalescent COVID-19. The CDR3 bases are TGTGCCAGCAGCAAGGGCTGGGGGGGGAGCACAGATACGCAGTATTTT. Translating it yields CASSKGWGGSTDTQYF.